This entry is about one TCR beta chain. The table lists this clone with a count of one. Which antigen it targets is not known. Base qualities are missing; no much larger clone stands one base away. Its CDR3 holds 14 amino acids, cysteine through phenylalanine. Here the CDR3 DNA is all that survives: 42 bases in frame from base 1. The germline V gene gives CDR1 as WSHSY and CDR2 as SAAADI. Cut back by 6 bases and 0 bases, the V and J ends lie 9 bases apart. This sample is part of a study of T cell clones after liver transplantation (dated by TCRdb to the late 2010s). A note on the overall study: ITN030ST, the source of the samples, was a randomized trial that attempted immunosuppression withdrawal within 2 years of liver transplantation. Donor-reactive T cell clones were identified by TCRbeta sequencing after a pre-transplant mixed lymphocyte reaction and then tracked in post-transplant blood. Third party-reactive TCRbeta sequences were also identified from pre-transplant MLRs to serve as an antigen-independent comparator for donor-reactive sequences. Of the eight recipients, a few were HCV-positive, while the remaining recipients had been transplanted for non-autoimmune, non-viral indications. No induction therapy was given to the subjects, and standard immunosuppression was administered until randomization at 12-24 months post-transplant. To count as tolerant, a recipient had to stay completely off immunosuppression for at least one year without liver enzymes climbing beyond twice the upper limit of normal. Blood samples were taken pre-transplant, pre-randomization before withdrawal, and post-randomization after full withdrawal or failed withdrawal. The study cohort included 8 liver transplant recipients, of whom 3 were classified as tolerant and 5 as non-tolerant. The full study reports these points: When repertoire turnover was accounted for, significantly reduced detection of donor-reactive sequences was found in 7 of 8 subjects for CD4 and in 8 of 8 subjects for CD8. The conclusions were considered preliminary, being limited by small, heterogeneous patient numbers and non-standardized post-transplant time points. A significant post-transplant decrease in circulating donor-reactive CD4 TCRbeta sequences was observed in most of the 8 subjects, irrespective of tolerance or HCV status. Since no allograft tissue specimens were available, donor-reactive T cells may have migrated into the graft instead of being deleted. Low numbers of available donor cells limited the measurable donor-reactive repertoire in two subjects. The decline in donor-reactive sequences exceeded the decline in third party-reactive sequences, suggesting partial antigen-specific deletion that was unrelated to withdrawal success.

Using immunoSEQ, frozen genomic DNA was subjected to high-throughput TCRbeta CDR3 sequencing, a process that included PCR amplification, mapping, bias correction and internal controls. As for the original processing: Productive rearrangements were kept, and unique TCRbeta sequences were defined by CDR3 nucleotide sequence plus V and J gene. For a sequence to be called donor-reactive, it needed a frequency of at least 0.01% and at least 5-fold expansion in CFSE-low cells compared with unstimulated pre-transplant cells. To ensure at least 90% detection power, minimum frequency thresholds were set for each subject based on that subject's lowest-template unstimulated sample. Jensen-Shannon divergence between the top 1000 TCRbeta sequences after and before transplant was used to measure repertoire turnover. Changes in detection of donor-reactive sequences were assessed with two-sided Fisher's exact tests. The immuneACCESS repertoire file appears here via TCRdb, limited to in-frame rearrangements. These files lack a portion of the clones; in checked studies, under half of the deficit traces to unresolved V genes, and the cause of the others is not known. V, J and clone size are taken as reported in that table, and D and trimming were inferred from the DNA itself. This sample has roughly 74,000 clones in its table, and roughly 80% of those were observed once. The ten largest account for about 0.6% of the sample.

The time point label here, explained by the study, means: pre-transplant. Unstimulated PBMCs, after thawing, were stained for CD3, CD4 and CD8 and then FACS-sorted into CD3+CD4+ and CD3+CD8+ populations. All 8 studied subjects were randomized to immunosuppression withdrawal. The Qiagen DNeasy Blood and Tissue Kit was used to isolate genomic DNA. The source of this sequence is a human donor who received a liver transplant. The source material was CD4+ T cells from blood, sampled before liver transplant. This chain is built from TRBV10-2 and TRBJ1-5; the D segment could be TRBD1, given 5 matching bases. The bases are TGCGCCAGCAGCAGGGTAACTAGCAATCAGCCCCAGCATTTT. It translates to CASSRVTSNQPQHF.